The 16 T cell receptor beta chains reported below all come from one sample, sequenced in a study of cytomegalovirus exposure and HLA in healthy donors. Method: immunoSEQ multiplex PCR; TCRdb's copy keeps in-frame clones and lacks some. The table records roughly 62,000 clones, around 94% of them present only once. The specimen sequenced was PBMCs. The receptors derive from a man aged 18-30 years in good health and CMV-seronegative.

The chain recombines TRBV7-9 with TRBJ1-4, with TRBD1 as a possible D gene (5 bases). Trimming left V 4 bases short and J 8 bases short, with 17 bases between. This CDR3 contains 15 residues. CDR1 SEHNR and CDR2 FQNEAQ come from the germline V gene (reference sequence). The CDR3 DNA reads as TGTGCCAGCAGCTCCGCCGAAGGGGTCGACGAAAAACTGTTTTTT. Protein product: CASSSAEGVDEKLFF. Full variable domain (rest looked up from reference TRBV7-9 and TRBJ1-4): DTGVSQNPRHKITKRGQNVTFRCDPISEHNRLYWYRQTLGQGPEFLTYFQNEAQLEKSRLLSDRFSAERPKGSFSTLEIQRTEQGDSAMYLCASSSAEGVDEKLFFGSGTQLSVL.

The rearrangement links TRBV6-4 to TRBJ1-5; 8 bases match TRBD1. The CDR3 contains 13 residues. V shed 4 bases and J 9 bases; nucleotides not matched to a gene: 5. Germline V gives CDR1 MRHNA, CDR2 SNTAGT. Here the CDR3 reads CASSGDRPTPQHF. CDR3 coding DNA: TGTGCCAGCAGTGGGGACAGGCCCACGCCCCAGCATTTT.

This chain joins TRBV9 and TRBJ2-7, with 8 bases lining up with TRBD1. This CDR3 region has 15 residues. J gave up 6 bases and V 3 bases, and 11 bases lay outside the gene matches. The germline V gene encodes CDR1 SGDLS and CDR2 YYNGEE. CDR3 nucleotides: TGTGCCAGCAGCGGAGGACAGGGAATCAGGGGCGAGCAGTACTTC. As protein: CASSGGQGIRGEQYF.

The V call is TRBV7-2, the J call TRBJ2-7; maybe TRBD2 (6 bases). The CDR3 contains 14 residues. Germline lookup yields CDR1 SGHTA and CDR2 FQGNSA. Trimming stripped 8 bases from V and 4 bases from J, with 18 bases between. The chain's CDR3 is CASGLEGSTYEQYF. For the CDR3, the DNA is TGTGCCAGCGGGCTGGAGGGTTCCACGTACGAGCAGTACTTC.

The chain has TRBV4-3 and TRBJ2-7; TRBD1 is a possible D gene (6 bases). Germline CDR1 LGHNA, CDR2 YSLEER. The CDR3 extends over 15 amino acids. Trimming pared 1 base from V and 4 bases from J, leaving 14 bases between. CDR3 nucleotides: TGCGCCAGCAGCCAAGTGACTGGGGGCTGGTACGAGCAGTACTTC. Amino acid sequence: CASSQVTGGWYEQYF.

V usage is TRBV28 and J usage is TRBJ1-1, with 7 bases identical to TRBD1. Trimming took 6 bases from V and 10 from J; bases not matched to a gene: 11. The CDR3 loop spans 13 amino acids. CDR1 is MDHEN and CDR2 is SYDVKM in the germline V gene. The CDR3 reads CASRVGGQGVAFF. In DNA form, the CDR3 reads TGTGCCAGCAGGGTTGGGGGGCAGGGGGTAGCTTTCTTT. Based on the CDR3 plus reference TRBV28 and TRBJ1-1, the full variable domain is DVKVTQSSRYLVKRTGEKVFLECVQDMDHENMFWYRQDPGLGLRLIYFSYDVKMKEKGDIPEGYSVSREKKERFSLILESASTNQTSMYLCASRVGGQGVAFFGQGTRLTVV.

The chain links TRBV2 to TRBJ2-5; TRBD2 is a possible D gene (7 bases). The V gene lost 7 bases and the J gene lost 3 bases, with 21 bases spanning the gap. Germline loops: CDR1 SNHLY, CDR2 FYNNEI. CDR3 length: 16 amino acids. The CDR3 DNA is TGTGCCAGCACACCAGAGGGGGGGATGTCGGAAGAGACCCAGTACTTC. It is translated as CASTPEGGMSEETQYF.

The CDR3 DNA is TGCAGCGTTGAAAGCGCTATAGACCCTAACACTGAAGCTTTCTTT. It encodes CSVESAIDPNTEAFF. The genes are TRBV29-1 and TRBJ1-1, with D hard to call. Trimming removed 2 bases at V and 2 bases at J, with 15 bases between. The CDR3 loop spans 15 amino acids. Germline V lookup: CDR1 SQVTM, CDR2 ANQGSEA.

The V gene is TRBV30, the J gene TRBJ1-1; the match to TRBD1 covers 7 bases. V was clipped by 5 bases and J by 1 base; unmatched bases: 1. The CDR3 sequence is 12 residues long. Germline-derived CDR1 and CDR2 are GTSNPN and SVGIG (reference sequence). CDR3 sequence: CAWEGANTEAFF. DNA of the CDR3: TGTGCCTGGGAGGGGGCGAACACTGAAGCTTTCTTT.

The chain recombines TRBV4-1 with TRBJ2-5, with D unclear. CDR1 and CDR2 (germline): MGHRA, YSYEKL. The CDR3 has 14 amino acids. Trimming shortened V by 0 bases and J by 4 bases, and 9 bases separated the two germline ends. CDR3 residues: CASSQDGQRETQYF. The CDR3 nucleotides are TGCGCCAGCAGCCAAGACGGTCAGCGAGAGACCCAGTACTTC.

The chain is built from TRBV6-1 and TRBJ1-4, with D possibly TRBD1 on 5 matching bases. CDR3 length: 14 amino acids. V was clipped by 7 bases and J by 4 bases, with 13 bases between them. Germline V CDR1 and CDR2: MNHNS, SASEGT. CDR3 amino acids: CASNEGPLNEKLFF. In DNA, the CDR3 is TGTGCCAGCAATGAGGGGCCGCTTAATGAAAAACTGTTTTTT.

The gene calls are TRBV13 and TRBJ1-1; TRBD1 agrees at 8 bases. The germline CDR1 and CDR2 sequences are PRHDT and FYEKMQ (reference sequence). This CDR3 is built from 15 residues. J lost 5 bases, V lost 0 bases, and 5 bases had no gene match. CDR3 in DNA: TGTGCCAGCAGCTTAGGCTCTGGACAGGGTACTGAAGCTTTCTTT. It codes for CASSLGSGQGTEAFF.

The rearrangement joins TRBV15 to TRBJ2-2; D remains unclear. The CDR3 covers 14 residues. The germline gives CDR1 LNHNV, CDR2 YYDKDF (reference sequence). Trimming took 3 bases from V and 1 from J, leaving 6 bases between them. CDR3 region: CATSSSGNTGELFF. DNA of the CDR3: TGTGCCACCAGCAGTTCGGGGAACACCGGGGAGCTGTTTTTT.

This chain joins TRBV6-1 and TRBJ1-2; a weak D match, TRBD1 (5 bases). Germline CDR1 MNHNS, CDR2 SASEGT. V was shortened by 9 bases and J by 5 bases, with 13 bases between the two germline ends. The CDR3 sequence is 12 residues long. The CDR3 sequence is CASRKGLYGYTF. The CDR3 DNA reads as TGTGCCAGTCGGAAGGGGCTTTATGGCTACACCTTC.

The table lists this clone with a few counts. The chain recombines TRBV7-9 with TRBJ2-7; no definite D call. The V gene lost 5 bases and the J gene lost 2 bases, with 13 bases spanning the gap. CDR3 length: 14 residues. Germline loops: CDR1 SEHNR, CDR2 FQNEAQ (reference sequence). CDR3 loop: CASSRPPGTYEQYF. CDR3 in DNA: TGTGCCAGCAGCCGTCCCCCAGGAACCTACGAGCAGTACTTC.

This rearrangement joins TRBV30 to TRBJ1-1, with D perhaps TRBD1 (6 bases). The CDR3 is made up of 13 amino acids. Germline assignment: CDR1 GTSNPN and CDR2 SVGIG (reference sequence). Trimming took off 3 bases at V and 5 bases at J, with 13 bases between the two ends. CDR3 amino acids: CAWRGGPGTEAFF. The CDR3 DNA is TGTGCCTGGAGAGGGGGACCGGGGACTGAAGCTTTCTTT.